A selection of T cell receptor beta chains follows, all from one sample in a study of cytotoxic CD8 clonotypes in ibrutinib-treated CLL. TCRdb's copy holds only in-frame clones and misses some; the assay was immunoSEQ multiplex PCR. Of approximately 9,000 clones in the sample, 60% to 80% were seen once. This specimen consisted of PBMCs, obtained before ibrutinib treatment. The receptor set was obtained from a human donor with chronic lymphocytic leukemia. Both conserved end residues are part of each CDR3. A D gene is named only where the DNA matches it firmly. Clone size appears in some rows only: once, few, many, or a class for an expanded clone.

j_gene: TRBJ2-5
d_gene: TRBD1
abundance: .
v_gene: TRBV6-6
CDR3aa: CASSLPDRSKTQYF

j_gene: TRBJ2-3
d_gene: .
abundance: .
v_gene: TRBV5-5
CDR3aa: CASSLAGAGTQYF

j_gene: TRBJ1-5
d_gene: .
abundance: .
v_gene: TRBV28
CDR3aa: CASSQINQPQHF

j_gene: TRBJ2-5
d_gene: TRBD1
abundance: .
v_gene: TRBV15
CDR3aa: CATSRDLIRTGQETQYF

j_gene: TRBJ2-7
d_gene: .
abundance: .
v_gene: TRBV11-2
CDR3aa: CASSLDLVDSYEQYF

j_gene: TRBJ1-5
d_gene: .
abundance: .
v_gene: TRBV19
CDR3aa: CASSNPGGEFSNQPQHF

j_gene: TRBJ2-5
d_gene: .
abundance: .
v_gene: TRBV27
CDR3aa: CASSLSGSETQYF

j_gene: TRBJ2-1
d_gene: .
abundance: .
v_gene: TRBV28
CDR3aa: CASRDGSRSYNEQFF

j_gene: TRBJ2-6
d_gene: .
abundance: .
v_gene: TRBV18
CDR3aa: CASSPPKVNIHTGANVLTF

j_gene: TRBJ2-2
d_gene: TRBD2
abundance: .
v_gene: TRBV15
CDR3aa: CATSRDSGGETGELFF

j_gene: TRBJ1-5
d_gene: TRBD1
abundance: few
v_gene: TRBV18
CDR3aa: CASSPGTGYSNQPQHF

j_gene: TRBJ2-3
d_gene: TRBD2
abundance: .
v_gene: TRBV18
CDR3aa: CASSPGGRAADTQYF

j_gene: TRBJ1-1
d_gene: .
abundance: few
v_gene: TRBV15
CDR3aa: CATSRDIGAGNTEAFF

j_gene: TRBJ1-2
d_gene: .
abundance: .
v_gene: TRBV6-1
CDR3aa: CASSEDVGAALGVGYTF

j_gene: TRBJ2-5
d_gene: .
abundance: .
v_gene: TRBV7-9
CDR3aa: CASSLGRTGLYQETQYF

j_gene: TRBJ2-1
d_gene: .
abundance: .
v_gene: TRBV5-1
CDR3aa: CASSRAGSYNEQFF

j_gene: TRBJ2-5
d_gene: .
abundance: .
v_gene: TRBV2
CDR3aa: CASRTQETQYF

j_gene: TRBJ2-1
d_gene: .
abundance: once
v_gene: TRBV28
CDR3aa: CASSLAAQGGYNEQFF

j_gene: TRBJ2-1
d_gene: .
abundance: .
v_gene: TRBV7-8
CDR3aa: CASSAAGLAQFF

j_gene: TRBJ2-1
d_gene: TRBD1
abundance: .
v_gene: TRBV5-4
CDR3aa: CASSRTGDGEQFF

j_gene: TRBJ2-7
d_gene: .
abundance: once
v_gene: TRBV19
CDR3aa: CASSSFGPGDEQYF

j_gene: TRBJ2-1
d_gene: TRBD2
abundance: .
v_gene: TRBV29-1
CDR3aa: CSVEGVAGIYNEQFF

j_gene: TRBJ1-2
d_gene: .
abundance: .
v_gene: TRBV27
CDR3aa: CASSPSGNYGYTF

j_gene: TRBJ1-6
d_gene: .
abundance: .
v_gene: TRBV27
CDR3aa: CASSLSQNSPLHF

j_gene: TRBJ2-1
d_gene: TRBD2
abundance: .
v_gene: TRBV19
CDR3aa: CASSRLAGGSNEQFF

j_gene: TRBJ1-4
d_gene: TRBD1
abundance: .
v_gene: TRBV7-8
CDR3aa: CASSRRDRAEKLFF

j_gene: TRBJ2-5
d_gene: TRBD1
abundance: few
v_gene: TRBV7-2
CDR3aa: CASSPKTGKETQYF

j_gene: TRBJ2-1
d_gene: .
abundance: .
v_gene: TRBV7-2
CDR3aa: CASSRTGSLGAHEQFF

j_gene: TRBJ2-5
d_gene: TRBD2
abundance: .
v_gene: TRBV2
CDR3aa: CASSGTSGVMVETQYF